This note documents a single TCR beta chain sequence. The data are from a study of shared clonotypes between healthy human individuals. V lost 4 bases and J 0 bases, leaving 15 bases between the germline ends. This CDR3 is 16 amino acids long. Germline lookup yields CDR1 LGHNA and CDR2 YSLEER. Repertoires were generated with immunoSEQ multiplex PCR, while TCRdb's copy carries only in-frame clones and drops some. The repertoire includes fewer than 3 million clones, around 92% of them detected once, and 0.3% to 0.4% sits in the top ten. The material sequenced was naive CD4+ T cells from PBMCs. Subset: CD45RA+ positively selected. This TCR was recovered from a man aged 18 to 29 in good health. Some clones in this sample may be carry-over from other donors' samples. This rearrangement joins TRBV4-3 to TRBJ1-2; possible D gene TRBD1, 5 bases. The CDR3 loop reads CASSRKGERTNYGYTF. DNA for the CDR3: TGCGCCAGCAGCCGGAAAGGGGAACGTACTAACTATGGCTACACCTTC.